The rows below give T cell receptor beta chains drawn from one sample of a study of Ad26.COV2.S vaccination and SARS-CoV-2 variants. Only in-frame clones appear in the TCRdb table, and some are missing; sequencing was by immunoSEQ multiplex PCR. The sample records 150,000 to 200,000 clones, 87% being singletons. The sample here was peripheral blood, taken after recovery from COVID-19. The source of these receptors is a human donor who had recovered from COVID-19. The CDR3 runs from the conserved cysteine through the conserved F or W. A D gene is named only where the DNA matches it firmly. Where a row states a size, it is once, few, many or the class of an expanded clone; other rows omit it.

size	J	D	V	DNA	CDR3
NA	TRBJ2-7	NA	TRBV4-1	TGCGCCAGCAGCCAAATTAAGGGGGGTAGCGGCTACGAGCAGTACTTC	CASSQIKGGSGYEQYF
NA	TRBJ1-3	NA	TRBV7-3	TGTGCCAGCAGCTTATCAGGAGCTCCTGGAAACACCATATATTTT	CASSLSGAPGNTIYF
few	TRBJ1-1	NA	TRBV6-7	TGTGCCAGCAGTTACATCCGGGGTGAAGCTTTCTTT	CASSYIRGEAFF
NA	TRBJ2-3	NA	TRBV4-2	TGTGCCAGCAGCCAAGATGTGGGCGAGCAGTATTTT	CASSQDVGEQYF
NA	TRBJ1-1	NA	TRBV10-3	TGTGCCATCAGTATGCTGAACACTGAAGCTTTCTTT	CAISMLNTEAFF
once	TRBJ1-2	NA	TRBV6-5	TGTGCCAGCAGTTACGAGGGTCCCATTGATGGCTACACCTTC	CASSYEGPIDGYTF
NA	TRBJ2-1	NA	TRBV5-6	TGTGCCAGCACCCCTTACGGTAAGGGGTACAATGAGCAGTTCTTC	CASTPYGKGYNEQFF
NA	TRBJ2-2	NA	TRBV12-3/TRBV12-4	TGTGCCAGCAGTTTATGGGGGTCCGGGGAGCTGTTTTTT	CASSLWGSGELFF
NA	TRBJ1-3	NA	TRBV19	TGTGCCAGTATTTCTTCGACAGATCTCTCTGGAAACACCATATATTTT	CASISSTDLSGNTIYF
NA	TRBJ2-1	NA	TRBV7-2	TGTGCCAGCAGCTTATTTCCGGGATTAAACAATGAGCAGTTCTTC	CASSLFPGLNNEQFF
NA	TRBJ1-2	NA	TRBV5-1	TGCGCCAGCAGCGGGGGGCCGGGGGGCGACTATGGCTACACCTTC	CASSGGPGGDYGYTF
NA	TRBJ1-5	NA	TRBV21-1	TGTGCCAGCAGCAAAGTAAAAGGGAGTCAGCCCCAGCATTTT	CASSKVKGSQPQHF
NA	TRBJ1-1	TRBD1	TRBV3-1/TRBV3-2	TGTGCCAGCAGCCAAGATCCCGGGAGGAGGACAGGGGTTTTTTTTTCGAACACTGAAGCTTTCTTT	CASSQDPGRRTGVFFSNTEAFF
NA	TRBJ1-6	NA	TRBV28	TGTGCCAGCTTACGGACCGAGTATTCACCCCTCCACTTT	CASLRTEYSPLHF
NA	TRBJ2-1	NA	TRBV29-1	TGCAGCGTTGGGAGGGGGCCCAATGAGCAGTTCTTC	CSVGRGPNEQFF
NA	TRBJ1-1	NA	TRBV3-1/TRBV3-2	TGTGCCAGCAGCCAAGAGGGGGAAAACACTGAAGCTTTCTTT	CASSQEGENTEAFF
once	TRBJ1-1	NA	TRBV10-2	TGCGCCAGCAGGCCCCTGGGAGGGATCAGTGAAGCTTTCTTT	CASRPLGGISEAFF
NA	TRBJ2-4	TRBD2	TRBV10-2	TGCGCCAGCAGTGAGGCTAGCGGGACCAAAAACATTCAGTACTTC	CASSEASGTKNIQYF
few	TRBJ2-2	NA	TRBV18	TGTGCCAGCTCACCACAAGGGTACACCGGGGAGCTGTTTTTT	CASSPQGYTGELFF
NA	TRBJ2-1	TRBD2	TRBV12-3/TRBV12-4	TGTGCCAGCAGTCCTTCTAGCGGGGGCATGAAGTTCTTC	CASSPSSGGMKFF
NA	TRBJ2-5	NA	TRBV3-1/TRBV3-2	TGTGCCAGCAGCCAGTGGACGACCCAGTACTTC	CASSQWTTQYF
NA	TRBJ1-5	NA	TRBV6-5	TGTGCCAGCAGTTATAGTCGAAGCAATCAGCCCCAGCATTTT	CASSYSRSNQPQHF
once	TRBJ2-3	NA	TRBV21-1	TGTGCCAGCAGCAAAGTTGGGGCGGGAGGGCCCACAGATACGCAGTATTTT	CASSKVGAGGPTDTQYF
few	TRBJ1-2	NA	TRBV5-8	TGTGCCAGCAGCTTAGGGGCAGGGATCTATGGCTACACCTTC	CASSLGAGIYGYTF
few	TRBJ1-6	TRBD1	TRBV5-5	TGTGCCAGCAGCTTGGGGGGGACAGGGCCCCGCTCCTATAATTCACCCCTCCACTTT	CASSLGGTGPRSYNSPLHF
NA	TRBJ1-2	TRBD1	TRBV5-6	TGTGCCAGCAGCTTGACAGGGGCCTATGGCTACACCTTC	CASSLTGAYGYTF
NA	TRBJ1-1	NA	TRBV11-2	TGTGCCAGCAGCTTATCCAGGGTCACTGAAGCTTTCTTT	CASSLSRVTEAFF
NA	TRBJ2-3	TRBD2	TRBV5-3	TGTGCCAGAAGCACCACCCCCGGGACTAGCGCCACAGATACGCAGTATTTT	CARSTTPGTSATDTQYF
NA	TRBJ1-1	NA	TRBV19	TGTGCCAGTAGTATTTGGAACACTGAAGCTTTCTTT	CASSIWNTEAFF
NA	TRBJ2-5	TRBD2	TRBV2	TGTGCCAGCAAAGCGGGAGGGAGCCCAGAGACCCAGTACTTC	CASKAGGSPETQYF
NA	TRBJ1-2	TRBD1	TRBV7-2	TGTGCCAGCAGCGCCGGACAGGGATCGGTTTACACCTTC	CASSAGQGSVYTF
NA	TRBJ1-3	NA	TRBV4-1	TGCGCCAGCAGCCAAGTGGGGGTCGTCCCCATATATTTT	CASSQVGVVPIYF